These 30 T cell receptor beta chains share one sample of origin, sequenced in a study of shared clonotypes between healthy human individuals. Data came from immunoSEQ multiplex PCR; TCRdb stores just in-frame clones and leaves some out. The data show about 2.1 million clones, 90% to 95% seen once. It was CD45RO-negative cells, positively selected for CCR7, that made up naive CD8 cells, with terminally differentiated effector memory CD45RA+ cells excluded. The specimen sequenced was naive CD8+ T cells from PBMCs. The receptor set was obtained from a man between 18 and 35 years old in good health. Some clones in this sample may be carry-over from other donors' samples.

This chain links TRBV2 with TRBJ1-1; TRBD1 aligns across 7 bases. J lost 2 bases, V lost 3 bases, and 6 bases had no gene match. CDR3 length: 15 residues. Germline-derived CDR1 and CDR2 are SNHLY and FYNNEI. CDR3 nucleotides: TGTGCCAGCAGTGATACAGGGGTTGACAACACTGAAGCTTTCTTT. It codes for CASSDTGVDNTEAFF.

The V and J genes are TRBV9 and TRBJ2-3; 7 nucleotides align to TRBD2. This CDR3 comprises 15 residues. CDR1 is SGDLS, CDR2 YYNGEE, per germline. Germline trimming cut 3 bases from V and 4 bases from J; bases unmatched to any gene: 8. In DNA, the CDR3 is TGTGCCAGCAGCGCAAGTGGAGCGGGGCCAGATACGCAGTATTTT. Residues: CASSASGAGPDTQYF.

Comment on this clone: A much larger clone is a single base away; this may be a read error. The chain links TRBV7-2 to TRBJ1-1, with D possibly matching TRBD1 (6 bases). This CDR3 has 12 amino acids. Germline CDR1 SGHTA, CDR2 FQGNSA. The ends were cut back, 1 base at V and 6 bases at J, with 6 bases in the middle. The CDR3 DNA sequence: TGTGCCAGCAGCTTAGGGGGGCCTGAAGCTTTCTTT. Encoded protein: CASSLGGPEAFF.

This clone is a singleton in its sample. V is TRBV15 and J is TRBJ2-7, with D tentatively TRBD2 (6 bases). CDR1 and CDR2 from the germline V gene are LNHNV and YYDKDF (reference sequence). The V and J ends lost 5 bases and 7 bases respectively, with 18 bases between them. There are 14 residues in the CDR3. In nucleotides, the CDR3 is TGTGCCACCAGCGGGGCGGGGTCGGGAGCGGAGCAGTACTTC. Translation: CATSGAGSGAEQYF.

A single count supports this clone. The chain links TRBV11-1 to TRBJ2-5; maybe TRBD1 (6 bases). This CDR3 comprises 18 residues. V was trimmed by 5 bases and J by 4 bases, leaving 26 bases between them. Germline CDR1 and CDR2: SGHAT and FQDESV (reference sequence). The CDR3 protein is CASSQPRQQNQGLETQYF. The CDR3 bases are TGTGCCAGCAGCCAGCCCCGACAACAGAATCAGGGGCTAGAGACCCAGTACTTC.

V gene TRBV9 combines with J gene TRBJ2-2; D might be TRBD2 (5 bases). This CDR3 contains 13 residues. Germline V gene lookup returns CDR1 SGDLS and CDR2 YYNGEE. V was pared by 5 bases and J by 8 bases, with 13 bases between. CDR3 DNA sequence: TGTGCCAGCAGGTCCCCGGGATCTGGGGAGCTGTTTTTT. As protein: CASRSPGSGELFF.

The chain carries TRBV5-1 and TRBJ2-1; TRBD1 matches 8 bases. The germline gives CDR1 SGHRS, CDR2 YFSETQ. The CDR3 consists of 15 residues. Trimming removed 4 bases from V and 6 bases from J; junction bases left unmatched: 9. CDR3 sequence: CASSATGGSRNEQFF. In DNA form, the CDR3 reads TGCGCCAGCAGCGCTACAGGGGGTTCTCGCAATGAGCAGTTCTTC.

This rearrangement joins TRBV9 to TRBJ2-1; 10 nucleotides align to TRBD1. Trimming took 3 bases from V and 6 from J; bases not matched to a gene: 6. The germline CDR1 and CDR2 sequences are SGDLS and YYNGEE. CDR3 length: 15 residues. DNA for the CDR3: TGTGCCAGCAGCGCGGGCGGGACAGGGGTCAATGAGCAGTTCTTC. Translation gives CASSAGGTGVNEQFF. Based on the CDR3 plus reference TRBV9 and TRBJ2-1, the full variable domain is DSGVTQTPKHLITATGQRVTLRCSPRSGDLSVYWYQQSLDQGLQFLIQYYNGEERAKGNILERFSAQQFPDLHSELNLSSLELGDSALYFCASSAGGTGVNEQFFGPGTRLTVL.

The chain has TRBV6-5 and TRBJ1-1, with a possible D match to TRBD1 (5 bases). The V end was cut by 6 bases, the J end by 0 bases, with 8 bases between. Germline V gene lookup returns CDR1 MNHEY and CDR2 SVGAGI. This CDR3 spans 13 amino acids. CDR3 amino acids: CASRGVLNTEAFF. The CDR3 DNA reads as TGTGCCAGCAGGGGGGTCCTGAACACTGAAGCTTTCTTT.

This sequence joins TRBV6-4 and TRBJ2-1; D is possibly TRBD1 or TRBD2 (5 bases each). The CDR3 is made up of 13 amino acids. V lost 3 bases to trimming and J lost 4 bases, with 7 bases between them. Per the germline V gene, CDR1 is MRHNA and CDR2 is SNTAGT. CDR3 region: CASSEGVYNEQFF. The DNA for the CDR3 is TGTGCCAGCAGTGAGGGGGTTTACAATGAGCAGTTCTTC.

V and J are TRBV28 and TRBJ2-5; TRBD1 aligns across 8 bases. V gave up 5 bases and J gave up 5 bases; unmatched junction bases: 10. This CDR3 has 15 amino acids. CDR1 is MDHEN, CDR2 SYDVKM, per germline. CDR3 in amino acids: CASSPWAGGVETQYF. CDR3 nucleotide sequence: TGTGCCAGCAGTCCCTGGGCAGGGGGCGTTGAGACCCAGTACTTC. The variable domain in full, completed from reference TRBV28 and TRBJ2-5, reads DVKVTQSSRYLVKRTGEKVFLECVQDMDHENMFWYRQDPGLGLRLIYFSYDVKMKEKGDIPEGYSVSREKKERFSLILESASTNQTSMYLCASSPWAGGVETQYFGPGTRLLVL.

This rearrangement joins TRBV27 to TRBJ2-7; 7 nucleotides agree with TRBD2. Germline V gene data show CDR1 as MNHEY and CDR2 as SMNVEV (reference sequence). Germline trimming cut 0 bases from V and 2 bases from J; bases unmatched to any gene: 7. The CDR3 length is 16 residues. Here the CDR3 reads CASSLSLGDYPYEQYF. The CDR3 bases are TGTGCCAGCAGTTTATCCCTCGGGGACTATCCCTACGAGCAGTACTTC.

The J gene is TRBJ1-5, the V gene TRBV27; unclear D gene. With 4 bases removed from V and 5 bases from J, the gap between germline ends came to 12 bases. Germline values: CDR1 MNHEY, CDR2 SMNVEV (reference sequence). The CDR3 extends over 14 amino acids. The CDR3, as DNA: TGTGCCAGCAGTTCGCTTTCGCCCGATCAGCCCCAGCATTTT. Translation gives CASSSLSPDQPQHF.

Comments on this clone: This same CDR3 is encoded by further DNA sequences in the sample. The gene calls are TRBV5-1 and TRBJ2-7; D perhaps matches TRBD2 (6 bases). There are 12 residues in the CDR3. V was shortened by 3 bases and J by 3 bases, with 7 bases between the two germline ends. The germline V gene has CDR1 SGHRS and CDR2 YFSETQ. The CDR3 is CASSSGGYEQYF. The CDR3 DNA reads TGCGCCAGCAGCTCCGGGGGCTACGAGCAGTACTTC.

The chain recombines TRBV5-1 with TRBJ2-1, with D possibly called TRBD1 or TRBD2 (6 bases each). Germline V gene data show CDR1 as SGHRS and CDR2 as YFSETQ. CDR3 length equals 15 residues. With 1 base removed from V and 8 bases from J, the gap between germline ends came to 16 bases. The CDR3, as DNA: TGCGCCAGCAGCTTGCTGCAGGGGCCGGGAGATGAGCAGTTCTTC. Translation: CASSLLQGPGDEQFF.

The chain combines TRBV7-2 with TRBJ2-1; D is unresolved. Germline-derived CDR1 and CDR2 are SGHTA and FQGNSA. V was shortened by 4 bases and J by 4 bases, with 5 bases between the two germline ends. The CDR3 is 12 amino acids. The CDR3 DNA reads TGTGCCAGCAGCTATTATTACAATGAGCAGTTCTTC. Its protein product is CASSYYYNEQFF.

The chain couples TRBV6-5 to TRBJ1-1; D remains unclear. Trimming cost V 6 bases and J 3 bases, with 17 bases left between them. The CDR3 is 15 amino acids. The V gene's germline CDR1 is MNHEY and CDR2 SVGAGI. The DNA of the CDR3 is TGTGCCAGCAGCGAACAGAAAACAGCTTACACTGAAGCTTTCTTT. Translating gives CASSEQKTAYTEAFF.

This clone was observed a handful of times. V is TRBV29-1 and J is TRBJ1-2; 7 nucleotides line up with TRBD1. The CDR3 sequence is 11 residues long. After removal of 6 bases from V and 4 bases from J, the junction contained 2 bases not matched to a gene. Per germline, CDR1 SQVTM and CDR2 ANQGSEA. The CDR3 region has the DNA TGCAGCGTAACAGGGGTCTATGGCTACACCTTC. Translated: CSVTGVYGYTF.

This clone was found once. DNA of the CDR3: TGTGCCAGACCCCTCCGGGAAGGACGGGGCTACGAGCAGTACTTC. Protein sequence: CARPLREGRGYEQYF. The gene calls are TRBV6-1 and TRBJ2-7; tentatively, D is TRBD2 (5 bases). Between the trimmed V and J ends, which lost 9 bases and 3 bases, there was a span of 21 bases. The germline V gene has CDR1 MNHNS and CDR2 SASEGT. The CDR3 totals 15 residues.

Remarks on this clone: This same CDR3 is encoded by further DNA sequences in the sample. This sequence joins TRBV27 and TRBJ2-7; no firm D call. The CDR3 has 14 residues. Germline V lookup: CDR1 MNHEY, CDR2 SMNVEV (reference sequence). The V and J ends lost 6 bases and 0 bases respectively, with 12 bases between them. Here the CDR3 DNA reads TGTGCCAGCAGCCTGATAGGGTCCTCCTACGAGCAGTACTTC. Protein product: CASSLIGSSYEQYF.

This clone was observed once. The chain recombines TRBV19 with TRBJ1-3; D may be TRBD1 (6 bases). Germline lookup yields CDR1 LNHDA and CDR2 SQIVND (reference sequence). The CDR3 is 18 amino acids. V lost 6 bases, J lost 4 bases, and 25 bases lay in between. The CDR3 DNA sequence: TGTGCCAGTAGCAACCGGGACAAAGAAAGGGGTGCAGGAAACACCATATATTTT. Residues: CASSNRDKERGAGNTIYF.

This clone was seen once. This chain uses TRBV5-6 with TRBJ2-1; 9 bases agree with TRBD2. V lost 3 bases and J lost 7; bases outside the gene matches: 11. Germline-derived CDR1 and CDR2 are SGHDT and YYEEEE. CDR3 size: 16 residues. The CDR3: CASSSPGTSFRNEQFF. The CDR3 DNA sequence: TGTGCCAGCAGCTCACCCGGGACTAGCTTTCGGAATGAGCAGTTCTTC.

Notes on this clone: Other DNA sequences in this specimen translate into the identical CDR3. Here the CDR3 DNA reads TGCAGCGTGCGGGCCTCCTACGAGCAGTACTTC. Protein sequence: CSVRASYEQYF. This chain links TRBV29-1 with TRBJ2-7; tentatively, D is TRBD2 (5 bases). The CDR3 is made up of 11 amino acids. The ends were cut back, 6 bases at V and 0 bases at J, with 6 bases in the middle. Germline CDR1 and CDR2: SQVTM and ANQGSEA.

Note on this clone: Other nucleotide sequences in the sample specify the same CDR3. The J gene is TRBJ2-7, the V gene TRBV7-9, with D possibly TRBD2 on 6 matching bases. Trimming cost V 5 bases and J 2 bases, with 13 bases left between them. The CDR3 loop spans 14 amino acids. The germline CDR1 and CDR2 sequences are SEHNR and FQNEAQ (reference sequence). CDR3 nucleotides: TGTGCCAGCAGCCCCCCGGGAGCGCCCTACGAGCAGTACTTC. This sequence encodes CASSPPGAPYEQYF. The whole variable domain, remainder taken from reference TRBV7-9 and TRBJ2-7, is DTGVSQNPRHKITKRGQNVTFRCDPISEHNRLYWYRQTLGQGPEFLTYFQNEAQLEKSRLLSDRFSAERPKGSFSTLEIQRTEQGDSAMYLCASSPPGAPYEQYFGPGTRLTVT.

CDR3 amino acids: CASSPYPRADEQYF. CDR3 bases: TGTGCCAGCAGCCCCTACCCTCGGGCAGACGAGCAGTACTTC. The V and J genes are TRBV27 and TRBJ2-7, with D unclear. The CDR3 extends over 14 amino acids. Germline lookup yields CDR1 MNHEY and CDR2 SMNVEV (reference sequence). With 6 bases removed from V and 5 bases from J, the gap between germline ends came to 17 bases.

The rearrangement joins TRBV7-6 to TRBJ2-2, with unresolved D. Germline CDR1 and CDR2: SGHVS and FNYEAQ. Trimming shortened V by 5 bases and J by 0 bases, and 16 bases separated the two germline ends. The CDR3 totals 17 residues. CDR3 DNA: TGTGCCAGCAGCACGCGACTCGCGGATCCGAACACCGGGGAGCTGTTTTTT. Encoded protein: CASSTRLADPNTGELFF.

V gene TRBV27 combines with J gene TRBJ1-1; D is perhaps TRBD1 (5 bases). CDR1 and CDR2 from the germline V gene are MNHEY and SMNVEV (reference sequence). The CDR3 has 14 residues. V was cut by 6 bases and J by 0 bases, with 11 bases left in between. The CDR3 DNA follows: TGTGCCAGCAGGGTGACAGTAATGAACACTGAAGCTTTCTTT. It yields the protein CASRVTVMNTEAFF.

The rearrangement joins TRBV6-5 to TRBJ2-1; perhaps D is TRBD1 or TRBD2 (6 bases each). V was shortened by 7 bases and J by 4 bases, with 14 bases between the two germline ends. The CDR3 totals 14 residues. Germline V gene sequence: CDR1 MNHEY, CDR2 SVGAGI. The CDR3 DNA sequence: TGTGCCAGCACCGACGAAGGGGGGTACAATGAGCAGTTCTTC. Amino acids: CASTDEGGYNEQFF.

The rearrangement links TRBV29-1 to TRBJ2-5; 9 bases align to TRBD2. The DNA matches TRBJ2-7 better at its end, which makes the J call doubtful. The CDR3 contains 12 residues. The germline gives CDR1 SQVTM, CDR2 ANQGSEA. The CDR3 DNA sequence: TGCAGCGTTGTCCTAGCGGGAAACGAGCAGTACTTC. Translated: CSVVLAGNEQYF.

This clone was found once. The sample contains more than one DNA sequence encoding this CDR3. The chain employs TRBV7-9 and TRBJ2-7; 10 bases map to TRBD1. Trimming removed 5 bases from V and 2 bases from J; junction bases left unmatched: 9. CDR3 size: 16 residues. Germline assignment: CDR1 SEHNR and CDR2 FQNEAQ (reference sequence). This CDR3 reads CASSPLPGQGAYEQYF. The DNA for the CDR3 is TGTGCCAGCAGCCCGCTGCCCGGACAGGGGGCCTACGAGCAGTACTTC.